A selection of T cell receptor beta chains follows, all from one sample in a study of post-analysis software for immune sequencing data. MiXCR, run by TCRdb on the PCR reads, gives a single entry per CDR3 protein. The sample carries some 240,000 distinct CDR3 sequences, 30% to 45% recorded once. The sample taken for sequencing was blood. The receptors originated from a girl aged 5-17 years with multiple sclerosis. Both conserved end residues are trimmed from each CDR3. A D gene is named only where the DNA matches it firmly. Part of the rows lack a size; the others show once, few, many or a class for expanded clones.

size	D	V	CDR3
many	TRBD1	TRBV4-1	ASSHPARQGAGGNEKLF
NA	TRBD2	TRBV5-1	ASSQQPRGANTGELF
many	NA	TRBV11-2	ASSPGAVNTEAF
many	NA	TRBV3-1	ASSQDSPETQY
few	NA	TRBV5-1	ASSLNGGRNTGELF
NA	TRBD1	TRBV7-3	ANSHDRGRDTQY
few	NA	TRBV14	ASSSTTITGGEQF
NA	NA	TRBV20-1	SGTSRTDTQY
NA	TRBD2	TRBV3-1	ASSYLGRTFDEQF
NA	TRBD1	TRBV12-3/TRBV12-4	ASSRDREETQY
NA	NA	TRBV7-9	ASSNQGQETQY
many	NA	TRBV5-1	ASSLGETRDEKLF
few	TRBD1	TRBV28	ASRRTGGYEQY
NA	NA	TRBV3-1	SSSQLVLVPYNEQF
many	TRBD1	TRBV20-1	SARADRDYEQY
many	NA	TRBV7-2	ASSLSYGSFNEQF
many	NA	TRBV4-1	ASSQAGAGYGYT
NA	NA	TRBV21-1	ASSSSGLGETQY
NA	NA	TRBV20-1	SAHGGHWDEQY
many	NA	TRBV20-1	SAPRAPRGSHGYT
NA	NA	TRBV12-3/TRBV12-4	ASSPDSNEQF
many	TRBD1	TRBV6-1	ASNAPGTGRRSGEQF
NA	TRBD1	TRBV5-1	ASSFGQGRGTDTQY
many	NA	TRBV7-9	ASTQGLSGEKLF
NA	TRBD2	TRBV12-3/TRBV12-4	ASSPTLAGVTDTQY
many	TRBD1	TRBV5-1	ASSPGTGRRDEAF
many	TRBD2	TRBV2	ASRPRGGTSLVNEQF
many	TRBD1	TRBV6-5	ASSQGTGGTQPQH
NA	TRBD1	TRBV7-9	ASRTKQGLTGELF
NA	TRBD1	TRBV7-2	ASSVRDRVNTGELF